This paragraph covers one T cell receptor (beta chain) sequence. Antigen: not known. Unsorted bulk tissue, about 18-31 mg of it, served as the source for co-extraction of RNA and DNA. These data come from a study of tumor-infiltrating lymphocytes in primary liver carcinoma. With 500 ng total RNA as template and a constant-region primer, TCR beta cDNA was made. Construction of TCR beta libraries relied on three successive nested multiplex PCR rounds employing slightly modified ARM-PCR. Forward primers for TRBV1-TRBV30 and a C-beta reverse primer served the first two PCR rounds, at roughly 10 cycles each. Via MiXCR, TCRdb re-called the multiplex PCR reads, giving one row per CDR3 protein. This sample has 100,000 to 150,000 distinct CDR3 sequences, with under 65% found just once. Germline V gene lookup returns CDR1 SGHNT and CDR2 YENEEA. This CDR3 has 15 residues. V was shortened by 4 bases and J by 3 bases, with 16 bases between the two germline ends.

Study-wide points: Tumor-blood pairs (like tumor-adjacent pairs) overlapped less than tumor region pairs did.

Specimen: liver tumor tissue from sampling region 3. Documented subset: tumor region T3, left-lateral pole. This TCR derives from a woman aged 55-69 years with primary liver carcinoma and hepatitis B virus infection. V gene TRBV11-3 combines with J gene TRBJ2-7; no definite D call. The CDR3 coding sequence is TGTGCCAGCAGCTCGCACATGCATGGGAACTACGAGCAGTACTTC. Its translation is CASSSHMHGNYEQYF. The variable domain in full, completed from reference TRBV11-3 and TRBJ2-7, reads EAGVVQSPRYKIIEKKQPVAFWCNPISGHNTLYWYLQNLGQGPELLIRYENEEAVDDSQLPKDRFSAERLKGVDSTLKIQPAELGDSAVYLCASSSHMHGNYEQYFGPGTRLTVT.